The clone carrying this T cell receptor (beta chain) is categorized as large. Noted time point: sample taken at primary tumor resection. Sequencing covered unsorted whole RNA taken from tumor, nontumor lung or frozen PBMC. The data were obtained in a study of spatial heterogeneity in lung cancer. TCRdb itself ran the 5' RACE reads through MiXCR, one entry per CDR3 protein. The repertoire holds about 2,800 distinct CDR3 sequences, 25% to 35% seen once, with 69% in the top ten. The origin of this receptor is a male donor with early-stage non-small cell lung cancer. This specimen was PBMCs, taken at surgery.

In DNA, the CDR3 is TGTGCCAGCAGTGACCTACAGTACTATGGCTACACCTTC. Amino acid sequence: CASSDLQYYGYTF. The chain combines TRBV6-1 with TRBJ1-2, with D unclear. The germline V and J ends were trimmed by 3 bases and 3 bases, with 8 bases remaining between them. From germline, CDR1 is MNHNS and CDR2 SASEGT. The length of the CDR3 is 13 residues.